The rows below give T cell receptor beta chains drawn from one sample of a study of cytomegalovirus exposure and HLA in healthy donors. Assay used: immunoSEQ multiplex PCR; TCRdb lists only in-frame clones, some missing. The sample holds some 190,000 clones, about 9% seen once. Sequenced input: PBMCs. The receptor set was obtained from a young woman in good health and CMV-seropositive. Both conserved end residues are part of each CDR3. A D gene is named only where the DNA matches it firmly. Not all rows give a size; the values are once, few, many and, for expanded clones, a class.

TRBD1	few	TRBJ1-2	TRBV7-8	15	CASSLIGQANYGYTF	TGTGCCAGCAGCTTGATCGGACAGGCCAACTATGGCTACACCTTC
.	few	TRBJ1-1	TRBV30	13	CAWSATPGYQAFF	TGTGCCTGGAGCGCGACCCCGGGGTATCAAGCTTTCTTT
TRBD2	few	TRBJ2-1	TRBV7-2	15	CASSARTSVYNEQFF	TGTGCCAGCAGCGCCCGGACTAGCGTTTACAATGAGCAGTTCTTC
TRBD1	few	TRBJ2-5	TRBV27	14	CASSVSGQSGEQYF	TGTGCCAGCAGTGTATCGGGACAGTCAGGAGAGCAGTACTTC
TRBD1	.	TRBJ1-1	TRBV6-1	14	CASSPTGEDTEAFF	TGTGCCAGCAGTCCAACAGGGGAAGACACTGAAGCTTTCTTT
.	few	TRBJ2-7	TRBV30	11	CAWRLAHEQYF	TGTGCCTGGAGACTAGCCCACGAGCAGTACTTC
.	few	TRBJ2-7	TRBV5-1	15	CASSLYRTERYEQYF	TGCGCCAGCAGCTTATACCGGACAGAGCGATACGAGCAGTACTTC
TRBD2	.	TRBJ2-7	TRBV6-5	14	CASRPGTRWDEQYF	TGTGCCAGCAGGCCCGGGACTAGGTGGGACGAGCAGTACTTC
.	.	TRBJ2-7	TRBV30	13	CAWSVGDSYEQYF	TGTGCCTGGAGTGTCGGGGACTCCTACGAGCAGTACTTC
.	.	TRBJ1-2	TRBV9	15	CASSGGGGGRYGYTF	TGTGCCAGCAGCGGTGGGGGAGGCGGGAGGTATGGCTACACCTTC
TRBD2	.	TRBJ2-1	TRBV6-5	13	CASSISGGNEQFF	TGTGCCAGCAGTATCTCGGGGGGCAATGAGCAGTTCTTC
TRBD1	.	TRBJ2-7	TRBV7-9	14	CASSADRWAYEQYF	TGTGCCAGCAGCGCGGACAGGTGGGCCTACGAGCAGTACTTC
TRBD1	few	TRBJ2-2	TRBV5-1	16	CASSSEPGTVTGELFF	TGCGCCAGCAGCTCAGAACCCGGGACAGTCACCGGGGAGCTGTTTTTT
.	.	TRBJ2-2	TRBV7-8	14	CASSLTGFAGELFF	TGTGCCAGCAGCTTAACCGGGTTCGCTGGGGAGCTGTTTTTT
TRBD2	.	TRBJ2-7	TRBV4-2	16	CASSQAVLADYTQQYF	TGTGCCAGCAGCCAAGCCGTACTAGCGGACTATACGCAGCAGTACTTC
.	few	TRBJ1-5	TRBV19	15	CASSIGSARNQPQHF	TGTGCCAGTAGTATAGGGTCAGCGCGCAATCAGCCCCAGCATTTT
.	few	TRBJ1-1	TRBV4-2	12	CASSSWTERAFF	TGTGCCAGCAGCTCATGGACAGAGCGCGCTTTCTTT
TRBD1	few	TRBJ1-2	TRBV30	13	CAWSFRYRGGYTF	TGTGCCTGGAGTTTTCGTTACAGGGGTGGCTACACCTTC
.	.	TRBJ2-3	TRBV6-4	15	CASSDETTFSDTQYF	TGTGCCAGCAGTGACGAGACAACTTTCTCAGATACGCAGTATTTT
.	few	TRBJ2-5	TRBV11-3	14	CASSSGAGEETQYF	TGTGCCAGCAGTTCAGGGGCGGGGGAGGAGACCCAGTACTTC
.	few	TRBJ1-1	TRBV10-3	13	CAISEGGQPEAFF	TGTGCCATCAGTGAAGGCGGGCAGCCTGAAGCTTTCTTT
.	.	TRBJ2-7	TRBV6-6	16	CASSYSRDTPSYEQYF	TGTGCCAGCAGTTACTCGAGGGACACTCCCTCCTACGAGCAGTACTTC
.	.	TRBJ2-1	TRBV29-1	12	CSLGQNYNEQFF	TGCAGCTTGGGACAAAACTACAATGAGCAGTTCTTC
TRBD1	.	TRBJ2-7	TRBV5-6	15	CASSRRDRGFDEQYF	TGTGCCAGCAGCCGCCGGGACAGGGGGTTCGACGAGCAGTACTTC
TRBD1	.	TRBJ2-5	TRBV5-4	16	CASSKPGTGVSETQYF	TGTGCCAGCAGCAAACCCGGGACAGGGGTCTCGGAGACCCAGTACTTC
.	few	TRBJ2-7	TRBV5-1	14	CASKGQVSSYEQYF	TGCGCCAGCAAGGGGCAGGTGAGCTCCTACGAGCAGTACTTC
TRBD2	.	TRBJ2-7	TRBV2	15	CASSVGAGGLYEQYF	TGTGCCAGCAGTGTAGGAGCGGGAGGCCTCTACGAGCAGTACTTC
.	few	TRBJ2-3	TRBV5-4	19	CASSSTRGLAELSTDTQYF	TGTGCCAGCAGCTCAACCCGGGGGCTAGCGGAGTTAAGCACAGATACGCAGTATTTT
TRBD1	.	TRBJ2-5	TRBV10-3	15	CAISERQGGRETQYF	TGTGCCATCAGTGAAAGACAGGGGGGGAGGGAGACCCAGTACTTC
.	.	TRBJ2-2	TRBV4-2	18	CASSQDRITGSGTGELFF	TGTGCCAGCAGCCAAGATCGAATAACAGGGTCAGGCACCGGGGAGCTGTTTTTT
.	.	TRBJ1-2	TRBV27	17	CASRLNGAGGASRGYTF	TGTGCCAGCAGACTAAATGGGGCCGGAGGGGCCAGCCGGGGCTACACCTTC
TRBD2	.	TRBJ2-1	TRBV27	13	CASRASGSNEQFF	TGTGCCAGCAGGGCTAGCGGGAGCAATGAGCAGTTCTTC
TRBD1	.	TRBJ2-7	TRBV29-1	17	CSVEGLGGQGDSYEQYF	TGCAGCGTTGAGGGATTGGGGGGACAGGGTGACTCCTACGAGCAGTACTTC
TRBD2	.	TRBJ2-3	TRBV9	16	CASSVAGGPRTDTQYF	TGTGCCAGCAGCGTAGCGGGAGGGCCCAGGACAGATACGCAGTATTTT
TRBD2	.	TRBJ2-3	TRBV2	17	CASSESSGEEVVDTQYF	TGTGCCAGCAGTGAGTCGAGCGGGGAGGAGGTGGTAGATACGCAGTATTTT
TRBD1	few	TRBJ2-2	TRBV27	15	CASRPGGTGSGELFF	TGTGCCAGCAGGCCTGGGGGGACAGGGTCCGGGGAGCTGTTTTTT
.	.	TRBJ2-7	TRBV13	16	CASSGPRVGLSYEQYF	TGTGCCAGCAGCGGACCCAGGGTCGGTCTTTCCTACGAGCAGTACTTC
.	few	TRBJ2-1	TRBV30	17	CAWSVYLGGGESNEQFF	TGTGCCTGGAGTGTATATCTCGGAGGGGGGGAGAGCAATGAGCAGTTCTTC
.	.	TRBJ2-7	TRBV6-6	14	CASRRDSLAHEQYF	TGTGCCAGCAGACGGGATAGTCTGGCCCACGAGCAGTACTTC
.	.	TRBJ1-3	TRBV21-1	14	CASTDSRSGNTIYF	TGTGCCAGCACCGACAGTAGATCAGGAAACACCATATATTTT
TRBD1	few	TRBJ1-3	TRBV5-1	14	CASSTGGAGNTIYF	TGCGCCAGCAGTACAGGGGGCGCTGGAAACACCATATATTTT
.	.	TRBJ2-5	TRBV7-8	15	CASSSDRSIQETQYF	TGTGCCAGCAGCTCAGACAGGAGTATTCAAGAGACCCAGTACTTC
TRBD1	many	TRBJ2-2	TRBV7-3	15	CASRDRGGNTGELFF	TGTGCCAGCAGGGACAGGGGGGGAAACACCGGGGAGCTGTTTTTT
.	.	TRBJ2-7	TRBV10-3	14	CAISDTDNSYEQYF	TGTGCCATCAGTGATACGGACAACTCCTACGAGCAGTACTTC
.	.	TRBJ2-2	TRBV4-1	14	CASSHGTFTGELFF	TGCGCCAGCAGCCACGGGACTTTCACCGGGGAGCTGTTTTTT
.	.	TRBJ1-2	TRBV6-5	14	CASSDRTLRYGYTF	TGTGCCAGCAGTGACAGGACTTTGCGATATGGCTACACCTTC
.	.	TRBJ1-1	TRBV10-3	13	CAISEFPNTEAFF	TGTGCCATCAGTGAGTTCCCTAACACTGAAGCTTTCTTT
TRBD1	few	TRBJ2-5	TRBV5-1	15	CASSLITGGQETQYF	TGCGCCAGCAGTTTGATAACAGGGGGGCAAGAGACCCAGTACTTC
.	.	TRBJ2-1	TRBV29-1	13	CSVGKGDLGEQFF	TGCAGCGTTGGGAAAGGGGATTTGGGTGAGCAGTTCTTC
.	.	TRBJ1-1	TRBV10-1	14	CASSERTDYTEAFF	TGCGCCAGCAGTGAGAGGACAGACTACACTGAAGCTTTCTTT
TRBD2	.	TRBJ2-7	TRBV19	14	CASSIATSAYEQYF	TGTGCCAGTAGTATAGCTACTAGCGCTTACGAGCAGTACTTC
TRBD1	.	TRBJ1-1	TRBV7-2	16	CASSETGGGGFREAFF	TGTGCCAGCAGCGAAACAGGGGGCGGAGGTTTTCGAGAAGCTTTCTTT
.	few	TRBJ2-1	TRBV5-1	12	CASSRARNEQFF	TGCGCCAGCAGCCGCGCGCGCAATGAGCAGTTCTTC